This TCR beta chain was sequenced in a study of beta chain features in type 1 diabetes. Unmatched junction bases numbered 17, after V lost 6 bases and J lost 5 bases. The germline gives CDR1 SQVTM, CDR2 ANQGSEA. This CDR3 has 16 residues. General study results and limits: In patients and controls equally, PCR might favor templates that are shorter. There was a possibility that cDNA sequencing over-represented cells with high TCR expression.

The study reverse transcribed the entire isolated RNA, so it sequenced expressed TCRB transcripts. Only in-frame clones appear in the TCRdb table, and some are missing; sequencing was by immunoSEQ multiplex PCR. The sample includes about 930,000 clones, around a sixth of them seen just once. A note on this clone: Antigen specificity is unknown.

This clonotype originated in a woman aged 18-29 years in good health. The sequencing input was naive CD4+ T cells from blood. V and J are TRBV29-1 and TRBJ2-3; TRBD2 matches 7 bases. The CDR3 is CSVRSGWGRAEDTQYF. In DNA form, the CDR3 reads TGCAGCGTCCGCTCGGGATGGGGGAGGGCCGAAGATACGCAGTATTTT.